The source of this T cell receptor beta chain is a study of blood T cell repertoires in COVID-19. TCRdb's copy holds only in-frame clones and misses some; the assay was immunoSEQ multiplex PCR. The data show 270,000 or so clones, with nearly 90% seen just once and about 2.1% held by the top ten. With 7 bases clipped from V and 4 bases from J, the junction kept 5 bases outside the gene matches. The CDR3 totals 13 residues. The chain joins TRBV12-3 or TRBV12-4 to TRBJ2-5, with 8 bases aligning to TRBD1. This sequence originates from a woman between 55 and 75 years old with COVID-19, enrolled during active disease. Input material: peripheral blood. In DNA form, the CDR3 reads TGTGCCAGCAACAAGGGACAGGTAGAGACCCAGTACTTC. Residues: CASNKGQVETQYF.